This T cell receptor (beta chain) stems from a study of T cell changes during pregnancy in multiple sclerosis. Repertoires were generated with immunoSEQ multiplex PCR, while TCRdb's copy carries only in-frame clones and drops some. This repertoire shows roughly 40,000 clones, about 90% found once; its top ten account for less than 0.9%. Germline V CDR1 and CDR2: SGHKS, YYEKEE (reference sequence). V lost 2 bases, J lost 8 bases, and 17 bases lay in between. The CDR3 contains 15 residues. The sequencing here drew on CD4+ T cells from peripheral blood mononuclear cells, taken before pregnancy. The genes are TRBV5-5 and TRBJ2-1; D possibly corresponds to TRBD2 (5 bases). The origin of this receptor is a female donor with multiple sclerosis, enrolled in a pregnancy study. This CDR3 reads CASSFTGLIFHEQFF. CDR3 sequence (DNA): TGTGCCAGCAGCTTCACCGGACTTATCTTCCATGAGCAGTTCTTC.